The clone carrying this T cell receptor beta chain was detected only once. This entry comes from a study of blood T cell repertoires in COVID-19. Study information: Samples representing acute and convalescent COVID-19 were sourced from the United States, Italy and Spain. PBMCs, B-cell-depleted T cells, or T cells provided the cDNA or gDNA that made up the material.

Original methodology: It was from reference gene primer amplification that nucleated cell counts were estimated. Profiling relied on immunoSEQ multiplex PCR, and the TCRdb table lists in-frame clones only, not all of them. V, J and clone size were drawn from that table, and D and trimming were deduced from the DNA. This table holds around 330,000 clones, approximately 88% found once. The germline V gene encodes CDR1 SGHTA and CDR2 FQGTGA. V was clipped by 2 bases and J by 8 bases, with 12 bases between them. There are 13 residues in the CDR3. This TCR was recovered from a woman aged 45 to 65 with active or convalescent COVID-19. The sample was peripheral blood. J is TRBJ1-2 and V is TRBV7-3, with no clear D. The CDR3 loop is CASSLEVGRGYTF. In nucleotides, the CDR3 is TGTGCCAGCAGCTTAGAGGTGGGTAGGGGCTACACCTTC.